The rows below give T cell receptor beta chains drawn from one sample of a study of blood T cells in healthy people across ages. One entry per CDR3 protein, called by TCRdb with MiXCR from the 5' RACE reads. In the table there are some 940,000 distinct CDR3 sequences, about 28% of which are singletons. These data also featured in a second study, about T cells of mothers and their children.

Sequenced input: blood. The receptors originated from a woman aged 40 to 49 in good health. The CDR3 runs from the conserved cysteine through the conserved F or W. The D gene is left open where the match is weak.

d_gene,j_gene,v_gene,CDR3aa
-,TRBJ2-3,TRBV6-4,CDSSGEPRGTDTQYF
TRBD1,TRBJ2-7,TRBV6-2/TRBV6-3,CASSSGTGVNEQYF
TRBD1,TRBJ2-1,TRBV6-2/TRBV6-3,CASSFKGGIDEQFF
TRBD2,TRBJ2-3,TRBV6-5,CASSYSRAERGYGTQYF
-,TRBJ2-4,TRBV20-1,CSAVELVWAKNIQYF
TRBD2,TRBJ2-7,TRBV7-2,CASSPSMGRVYEQYF
TRBD2,TRBJ2-5,TRBV11-3,CASSFSASGVETQYF
-,TRBJ2-3,TRBV7-3,CASSSNRRDTDTQYF
-,TRBJ2-1,TRBV24-1,CATASSYNEQFF
-,TRBJ2-3,TRBV12-3/TRBV12-4,CASRMAGSDTQYF
-,TRBJ2-5,TRBV4-1,CASSQVGGTHQETQYF
-,TRBJ2-4,TRBV15,CATSRFAAGENIQYF
-,TRBJ2-7,TRBV7-8,CASIQKPSSYEQYF
-,TRBJ1-1,TRBV27,CASSWAAGYTEAFF
-,TRBJ1-2,TRBV20-1,CSAPGQPGEGYTF
-,TRBJ1-2,TRBV7-9,CASGRTFDRNIYGYTF
-,TRBJ2-7,TRBV28,CTSSYGTYEQYF
TRBD1,TRBJ1-1,TRBV18,CASSSGGWTEAFF
-,TRBJ2-4,TRBV7-9,CASSFQPGTYEQYF
TRBD1,TRBJ1-6,TRBV6-6,CVSETGGNSSLHF
-,TRBJ2-5,TRBV7-9,CASSPLGKTQYF
-,TRBJ1-6,TRBV29-1,CSVESGLGSPLHF
TRBD1,TRBJ1-2,TRBV5-1,CASSQGQRSSNYGYTF
-,TRBJ1-6,TRBV4-3,CASSQVAVGREYGSPLHF
TRBD1,TRBJ2-6,TRBV10-3,CAISESTGTGWFSGANVLTF
TRBD1,TRBJ2-3,TRBV14,CASIINRGSTDTQYF
-,TRBJ2-5,TRBV29-1,CSVEKGIETQYF
TRBD2,TRBJ2-5,TRBV28,CASSLSVGGAEETQYF
TRBD1,TRBJ1-1,TRBV28,CASSLTGTGGRGTEAFF
-,TRBJ2-4,TRBV28,CASRPYRKQYIQYF
TRBD1,TRBJ1-2,TRBV28,CACQGADGYTF
TRBD1,TRBJ1-4,TRBV20-1,CSARKTGWEEKLFF
-,TRBJ2-3,TRBV7-9,CASSLVVGSLADTQYF
-,-,TRBV3-1,CASSQAGRGNEQYF
-,TRBJ1-5,TRBV5-1,CASSLEAGNQPQHF
-,TRBJ2-7,TRBV2,CARLKPLVQGSYEQYF
TRBD1,TRBJ2-1,TRBV13,CASSLRGRGLPWDYNEQFF
-,TRBJ1-4,TRBV29-1,CVLQDNEKLFF
TRBD1,TRBJ2-5,TRBV7-9,CASSRIRGTGGDERYF
-,TRBJ2-1,TRBV28,CASSPTVNEQFF
-,TRBJ1-5,TRBV12-3/TRBV12-4,CASSLTGERQPQHF
-,TRBJ2-7,TRBV28,CASSSPLPYEQYF
TRBD1,TRBJ2-3,TRBV7-2,CASSPRLGQGTDTQYF
TRBD1,TRBJ1-4,TRBV3-1,CASSQDGPGQGYEKRFF
-,TRBJ2-5,TRBV29-1,CSFPQPDQETQYF
TRBD2,TRBJ2-2,TRBV6-5,CASTAGGAGTGELFF
TRBD1,TRBJ1-1,TRBV27,CASRVQGENTEAFF
TRBD1,TRBJ2-6,TRBV15,CAANRTGGSGANVLTF
TRBD2,TRBJ2-1,TRBV28,CASYSTGTSEFF
TRBD1,TRBJ2-6,TRBV7-7,CASSRTGGAGVNVLTF
TRBD1,TRBJ2-3,TRBV27,CASSRGFRTDTQYF
TRBD2,TRBJ2-5,TRBV20-1,CSAPTSTLETQYF
TRBD1,TRBJ1-1,TRBV5-1,CASSVRTGGGTEAFF
TRBD1,TRBJ1-5,TRBV10-2,CASSESPSDRVTPQHF
TRBD2,TRBJ2-7,TRBV4-1,CASSQQDFLGAGTSSYEQYF
TRBD2,TRBJ2-3,TRBV20-1,CSARDWRGATDTQYF
-,TRBJ2-7,TRBV4-3,CASSPMISAGAYEQYF
TRBD2,TRBJ2-5,TRBV10-3,CASRLAGATETQYF
-,TRBJ2-5,TRBV28,CASRTENQETQYF